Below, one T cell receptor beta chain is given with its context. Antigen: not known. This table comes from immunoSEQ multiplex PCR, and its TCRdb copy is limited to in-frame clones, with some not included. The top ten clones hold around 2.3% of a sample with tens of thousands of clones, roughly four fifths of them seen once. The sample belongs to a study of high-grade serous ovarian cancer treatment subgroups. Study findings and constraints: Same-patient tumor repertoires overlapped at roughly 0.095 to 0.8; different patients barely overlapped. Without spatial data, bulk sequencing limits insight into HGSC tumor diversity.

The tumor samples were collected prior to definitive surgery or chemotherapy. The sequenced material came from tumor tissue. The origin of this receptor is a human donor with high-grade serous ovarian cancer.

CDR3 bases: TGCGCCAGCAGCTTGGTGGGTGAACAGCCCCAGCATTTT. Translating it yields CASSLVGEQPQHF. The chain carries TRBV5-1 and TRBJ1-5; D gene uncertain. Per the germline V gene, CDR1 is SGHRS and CDR2 is YFSETQ. The CDR3 consists of 13 residues. V was trimmed by 0 bases and J by 7 bases, leaving 8 bases between them.